The clone carrying this T cell receptor beta chain came up once. Its antigen remains unidentified. The data were obtained in a study of cytomegalovirus exposure and HLA in healthy donors. Findings and caveats of the study: When a later analysis compared HLA-associated TCR beta chains with equally common others, the HLA-associated chains turned out to be more clonally expanded and to have lower generation probabilities.

PCR involved 60 Vbeta and 13 Jbeta primers. Measured with immunoSEQ multiplex PCR; TCRdb has only the in-frame clones, and not every one. The data contain about 160,000 clones, approximately 79% of them singletons. The receptor was isolated from a man in his sixties in good health and CMV-seronegative. The specimen was PBMCs.

CDR3 nucleotides: TGTGCCACCAGCAGAGACCACAGGTACGAGCAGTACTTC. It translates to CATSRDHRYEQYF. The chain is built from TRBV15 and TRBJ2-7, with D tentatively TRBD1 (5 bases). Looked up from germline, CDR1 is LNHNV and CDR2 is YYDKDF (reference sequence). The CDR3 has 13 residues. The V end lost 0 bases, the J end lost 4 bases, and 7 bases lay between the germline ends.